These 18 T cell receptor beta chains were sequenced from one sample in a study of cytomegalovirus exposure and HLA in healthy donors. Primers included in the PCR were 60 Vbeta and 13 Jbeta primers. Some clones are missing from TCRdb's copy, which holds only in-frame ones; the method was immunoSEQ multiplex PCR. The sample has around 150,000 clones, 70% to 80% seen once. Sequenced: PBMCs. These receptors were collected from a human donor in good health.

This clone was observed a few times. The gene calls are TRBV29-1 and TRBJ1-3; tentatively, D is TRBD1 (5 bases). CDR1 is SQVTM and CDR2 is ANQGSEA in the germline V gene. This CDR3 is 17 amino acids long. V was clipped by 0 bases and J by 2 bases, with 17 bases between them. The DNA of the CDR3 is TGCAGCGTTGAAGATCGCCTGCAGGGTATAGCTGGAAACACCATATATTTT. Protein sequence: CSVEDRLQGIAGNTIYF.

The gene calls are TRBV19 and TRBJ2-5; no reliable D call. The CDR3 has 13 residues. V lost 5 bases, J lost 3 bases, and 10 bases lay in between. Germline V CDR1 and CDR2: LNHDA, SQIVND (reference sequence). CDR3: CASSPTTEETQYF. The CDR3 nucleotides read TGTGCCAGTAGTCCCACTACGGAAGAGACCCAGTACTTC.

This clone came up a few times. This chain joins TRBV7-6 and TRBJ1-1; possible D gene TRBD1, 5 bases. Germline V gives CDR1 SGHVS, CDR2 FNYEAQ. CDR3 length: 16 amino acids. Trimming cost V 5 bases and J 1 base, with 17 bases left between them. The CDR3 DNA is TGTGCCAGCAGCGCGGGGGTGGTGATTAGGAACACTGAAGCTTTCTTT. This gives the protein CASSAGVVIRNTEAFF. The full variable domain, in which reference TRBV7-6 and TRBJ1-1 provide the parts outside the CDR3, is GAGVSQSPRYKVTKRGQDVALRCDPISGHVSLYWYRQALGQGPEFLTYFNYEAQQDKSGLPNDRFSAERPEGSISTLTIQRTEQRDSAMYRCASSAGVVIRNTEAFFGQGTRLTVV.

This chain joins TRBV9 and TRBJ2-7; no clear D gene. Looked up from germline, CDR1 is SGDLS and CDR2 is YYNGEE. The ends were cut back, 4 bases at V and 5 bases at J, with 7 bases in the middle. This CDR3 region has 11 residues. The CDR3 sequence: CASSTTNEQYF. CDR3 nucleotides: TGTGCCAGCAGCACTACGAACGAGCAGTACTTC.

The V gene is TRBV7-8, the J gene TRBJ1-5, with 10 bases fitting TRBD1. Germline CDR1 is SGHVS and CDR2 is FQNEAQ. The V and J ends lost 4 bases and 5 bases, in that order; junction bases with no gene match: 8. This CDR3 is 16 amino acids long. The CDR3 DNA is TGTGCCAGCAGCTCCCCGACAGGGGGCAGGTATCAGCCCCAGCATTTT. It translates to CASSSPTGGRYQPQHF.

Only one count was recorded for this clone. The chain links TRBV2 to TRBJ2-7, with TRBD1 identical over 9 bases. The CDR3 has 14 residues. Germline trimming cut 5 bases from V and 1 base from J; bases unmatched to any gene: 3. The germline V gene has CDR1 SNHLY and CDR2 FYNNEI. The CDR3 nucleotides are TGTGCCAGCAGTCAGGGACAGGGTTCCTACGAGCAGTACTTC. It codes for CASSQGQGSYEQYF.

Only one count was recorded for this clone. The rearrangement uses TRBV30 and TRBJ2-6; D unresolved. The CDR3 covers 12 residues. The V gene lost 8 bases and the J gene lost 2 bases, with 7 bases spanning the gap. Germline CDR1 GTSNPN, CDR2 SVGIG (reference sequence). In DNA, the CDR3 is TGTGCCGGAGTGGCTGGGGCCAACGTCCTGACTTTC. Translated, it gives CAGVAGANVLTF.

The CDR3 region is CASSRDRGAYEQYF. The CDR3 DNA follows: TGTGCCAGCAGTCGGGACAGGGGGGCCTACGAGCAGTACTTC. V is TRBV6-5 and J is TRBJ2-7; 11 bases align to TRBD1. The CDR3 sequence is 14 residues long. With 5 bases clipped from V and 2 bases from J, the junction kept 2 bases outside the gene matches. Germline assignment: CDR1 MNHEY and CDR2 SVGAGI.

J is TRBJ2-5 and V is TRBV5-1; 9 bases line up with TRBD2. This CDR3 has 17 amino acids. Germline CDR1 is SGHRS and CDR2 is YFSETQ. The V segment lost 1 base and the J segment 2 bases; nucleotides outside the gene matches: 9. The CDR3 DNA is TGCGCCAGCAGCTTGTTCGCGAGCGGGGGGCGACAAGAGACCCAGTACTTC. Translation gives CASSLFASGGRQETQYF. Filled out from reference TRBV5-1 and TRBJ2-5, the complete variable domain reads KAGVTQTPRYLIKTRGQQVTLSCSPISGHRSVSWYQQTPGQGLQFLFEYFSETQRNKGNFPGRFSGRQFSNSRSEMNVSTLELGDSALYLCASSLFASGGRQETQYFGPGTRLLVL.

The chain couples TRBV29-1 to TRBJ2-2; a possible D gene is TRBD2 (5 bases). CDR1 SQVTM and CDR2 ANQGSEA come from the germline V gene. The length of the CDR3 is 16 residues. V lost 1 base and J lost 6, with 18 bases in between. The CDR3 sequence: CSVEGNRRSEAGELFF. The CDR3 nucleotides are TGCAGCGTTGAAGGGAATAGGCGGTCGGAGGCCGGGGAGCTGTTTTTT.

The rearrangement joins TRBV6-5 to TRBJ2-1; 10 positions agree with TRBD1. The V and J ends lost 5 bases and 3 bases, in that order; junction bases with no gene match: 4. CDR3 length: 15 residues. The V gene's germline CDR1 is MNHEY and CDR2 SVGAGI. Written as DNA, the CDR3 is TGTGCCAGCAGTCAGACAGGGGGCTACTACAATGAGCAGTTCTTC. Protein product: CASSQTGGYYNEQFF.

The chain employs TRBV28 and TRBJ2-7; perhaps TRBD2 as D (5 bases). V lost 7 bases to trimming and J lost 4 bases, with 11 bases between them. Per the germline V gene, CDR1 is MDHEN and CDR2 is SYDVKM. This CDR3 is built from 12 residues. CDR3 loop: CASNLAQYEQYF. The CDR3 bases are TGTGCCAGCAACCTAGCCCAATACGAGCAGTACTTC.

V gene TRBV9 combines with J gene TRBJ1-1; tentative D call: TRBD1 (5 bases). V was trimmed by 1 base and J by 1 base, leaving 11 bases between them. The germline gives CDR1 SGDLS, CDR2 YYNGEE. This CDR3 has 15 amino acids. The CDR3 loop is CASSVNGGQNTEAFF. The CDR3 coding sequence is TGTGCCAGCAGCGTAAACGGCGGACAGAACACTGAAGCTTTCTTT.

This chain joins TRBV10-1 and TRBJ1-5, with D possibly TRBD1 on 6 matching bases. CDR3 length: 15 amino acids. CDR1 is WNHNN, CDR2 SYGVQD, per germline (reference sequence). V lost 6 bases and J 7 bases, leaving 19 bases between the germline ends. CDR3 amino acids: CASRVRGPFSQPQHF. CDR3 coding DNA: TGCGCCAGCAGAGTCAGGGGCCCCTTTAGCCAGCCCCAGCATTTT.

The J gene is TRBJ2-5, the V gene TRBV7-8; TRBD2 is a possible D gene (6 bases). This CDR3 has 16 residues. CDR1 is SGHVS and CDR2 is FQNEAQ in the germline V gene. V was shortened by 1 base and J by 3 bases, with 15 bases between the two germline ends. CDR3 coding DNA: TGTGCCAGCAGCTTAGTCGCGGGGTTGGTTGAAGAGACCCAGTACTTC. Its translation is CASSLVAGLVEETQYF.

In nucleotides, the CDR3 is TGTGCCAGCAGTTTATTGGGGCTAGCGGGAGTTGACGAGCAGTACTTC. Translation: CASSLLGLAGVDEQYF. The chain couples TRBV28 to TRBJ2-7; TRBD2 matches 10 bases. This CDR3 spans 16 amino acids. The germline V gene has CDR1 MDHEN and CDR2 SYDVKM. V dropped 1 base and J dropped 5; count of bases not matched to a gene: 8.

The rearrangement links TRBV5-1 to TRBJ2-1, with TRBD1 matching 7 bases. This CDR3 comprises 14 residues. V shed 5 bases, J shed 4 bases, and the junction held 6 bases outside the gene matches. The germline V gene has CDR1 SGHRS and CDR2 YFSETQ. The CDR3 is CASRYLQGYNEQFF. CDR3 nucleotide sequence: TGCGCCAGCAGATACTTACAGGGGTACAATGAGCAGTTCTTC.

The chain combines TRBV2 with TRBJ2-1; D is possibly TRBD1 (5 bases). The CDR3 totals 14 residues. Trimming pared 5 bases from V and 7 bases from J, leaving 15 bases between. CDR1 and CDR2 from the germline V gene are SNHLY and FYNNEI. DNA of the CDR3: TGTGCCAGCAGTCCCCCCTTCGCAGGGAATGAGCAGTTCTTC. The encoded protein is CASSPPFAGNEQFF.